The rows below give T cell receptor beta chains drawn from one sample of a study of Graves' ophthalmopathy and Graves' hyperthyroidism. In TCRdb, the multiplex PCR reads were re-called with MiXCR into one record per CDR3 protein. The table lists roughly 700,000 distinct CDR3 sequences, 35% to 50% of them singletons. Source material: peripheral blood. These receptors all stem from an adult man with Graves' ophthalmopathy. CDR3s include the opening cysteine and the closing phenylalanine or tryptophan. The order of the fields is V gene, CDR3 length, clone size, J gene, D gene, CDR3 protein, CDR3 DNA. The D gene is left open where the match is weak. For some rows the clone size is stated as once, few or many, or as a class when expanded; others skip it.

V gene: TRBV2
CDR3 length: 13
clone size: many
J gene: TRBJ2-7
D gene: .
CDR3 protein: CASSFPSSYEQYF
CDR3 DNA: TGTGCCAGCAGTTTCCCGAGCTCCTACGAGCAGTACTTC

V gene: TRBV2
CDR3 length: 15
clone size: .
J gene: TRBJ1-5
D gene: .
CDR3 protein: CASSYGRGRNQPQHF
CDR3 DNA: TGTGCCAGCAGTTACGGTCGGGGCCGCAATCAGCCCCAGCATTTT

V gene: TRBV29-1
CDR3 length: 13
clone size: many
J gene: TRBJ2-7
D gene: TRBD1
CDR3 protein: CSVRWDRDHEQYF
CDR3 DNA: TGCAGCGTCCGGTGGGACAGGGACCACGAGCAGTACTTC

V gene: TRBV9
CDR3 length: 13
clone size: once
J gene: TRBJ1-1
D gene: .
CDR3 protein: CASSANPRAEAFF
CDR3 DNA: TGTGCCAGCAGCGCCAACCCCCGGGCTGAAGCTTTCTTT

V gene: TRBV29-1
CDR3 length: 13
clone size: .
J gene: TRBJ2-7
D gene: TRBD1
CDR3 protein: CSVGTGGSYEQYF
CDR3 DNA: TGCAGCGTGGGGACAGGGGGTTCCTACGAGCAGTACTTC

V gene: TRBV7-2
CDR3 length: 16
clone size: .
J gene: TRBJ2-6
D gene: .
CDR3 protein: CASSLKGGTGANVLTF
CDR3 DNA: TGTGCCAGCAGTTTAAAAGGGGGTACTGGGGCCAACGTCCTGACTTTC

V gene: TRBV29-1
CDR3 length: 14
clone size: many
J gene: TRBJ2-7
D gene: .
CDR3 protein: CSVEVQDSLYEQYF
CDR3 DNA: TGCAGCGTTGAAGTCCAGGACTCTCTCTACGAGCAGTACTTC

V gene: TRBV2
CDR3 length: 13
clone size: few
J gene: TRBJ2-7
D gene: TRBD1
CDR3 protein: CASSVQTGAEQYF
CDR3 DNA: TGTGCCAGCAGTGTTCAGACAGGGGCCGAGCAGTACTTC

V gene: TRBV10-2
CDR3 length: 12
clone size: many
J gene: TRBJ2-5
D gene: TRBD1
CDR3 protein: CASSKTGETQYF
CDR3 DNA: TGCGCCAGCAGTAAGACAGGGGAGACCCAGTACTTC

V gene: TRBV20-1
CDR3 length: 16
clone size: few
J gene: TRBJ1-1
D gene: .
CDR3 protein: CSARDFGQLMNTEAFF
CDR3 DNA: TGCAGTGCTAGAGATTTTGGACAACTCATGAACACTGAAGCTTTCTTT

V gene: TRBV7-3
CDR3 length: 14
clone size: once
J gene: TRBJ2-3
D gene: .
CDR3 protein: CASSLKGGRDTQYF
CDR3 DNA: TGTGCCAGCAGCTTAAAGGGGGGCCGAGATACGCAGTATTTT

V gene: TRBV25-1
CDR3 length: 16
clone size: .
J gene: TRBJ2-2
D gene: .
CDR3 protein: CASSPRTAVYTGELFF
CDR3 DNA: TGTGCCAGCAGCCCCCGAACAGCGGTATACACCGGGGAGCTGTTTTTT

V gene: TRBV9
CDR3 length: 16
clone size: many
J gene: TRBJ2-7
D gene: TRBD2
CDR3 protein: CASSPTGAGGSPEQYF
CDR3 DNA: TGTGCCAGCAGCCCGACGGGTGCGGGAGGGTCTCCCGAGCAGTACTTC

V gene: TRBV4-1
CDR3 length: 16
clone size: .
J gene: TRBJ2-5
D gene: .
CDR3 protein: CASSQDMEGLVETQYF
CDR3 DNA: TGCGCCAGCAGCCAAGATATGGAGGGTCTGGTAGAGACCCAGTACTTC

V gene: TRBV2
CDR3 length: 14
clone size: few
J gene: TRBJ1-1
D gene: .
CDR3 protein: CASSYEGMVTEAFF
CDR3 DNA: TGTGCCAGCAGTTACGAGGGTATGGTCACTGAAGCTTTCTTT

V gene: TRBV20-1
CDR3 length: 12
clone size: .
J gene: TRBJ2-3
D gene: .
CDR3 protein: CSARERRDTQYF
CDR3 DNA: TGCAGTGCTAGAGAGAGGCGTGATACGCAGTATTTT